This is a list of T cell receptor beta chains from one sample in a study of siplizumab effects on memory and regulatory T cells. Produced via immunoSEQ multiplex PCR; TCRdb's table is partial and in-frame only. Among 95,000 to 100,000 clones listed, about nine tenths were seen once. The sequencing input was non-Treg CD4+ T cells sorted from blood. The receptors shown here come from a human donor in good health. Each CDR3 is given with its conserved first and last residue. D genes are given only for firm matches. Where a row states a size, it is once, few, many or the class of an expanded clone; other rows omit it.

CDR3nt: TGTGCCAGCAAACCCTACCCCCAGGGGTTAAACACTGAAGCTTTCTTT; CDR3aa: CASKPYPQGLNTEAFF; d_gene: NA; abundance: NA; v_gene: TRBV2; j_gene: TRBJ1-1
CDR3nt: TGTGCCAGCTCACCAGGGTCCCCCTACGAGCAGTACTTC; CDR3aa: CASSPGSPYEQYF; d_gene: NA; abundance: NA; v_gene: TRBV18; j_gene: TRBJ2-7
CDR3nt: TGTGCCAGCAGTTGGGAACAGGGGTCTGAAGCTTTCTTT; CDR3aa: CASSWEQGSEAFF; d_gene: TRBD1; abundance: NA; v_gene: TRBV28; j_gene: TRBJ1-1
CDR3nt: TGTGCCAGCTCACCAGGGACAGAGCACCAGCCCCAGCATTTT; CDR3aa: CASSPGTEHQPQHF; d_gene: TRBD1; abundance: NA; v_gene: TRBV18; j_gene: TRBJ1-5
CDR3nt: TGTGCCAGCAGCTTAGATTTCTACGAGCAGTACTTC; CDR3aa: CASSLDFYEQYF; d_gene: NA; abundance: NA; v_gene: TRBV7-8; j_gene: TRBJ2-7
CDR3nt: TGTGCCAGCAGTGAAGTCGCCAGCTACGAGCAGTACTTC; CDR3aa: CASSEVASYEQYF; d_gene: NA; abundance: NA; v_gene: TRBV6-1; j_gene: TRBJ2-7
CDR3nt: TGTGCCAGCAGCTCATTCGGGAGGGCGAGCTCCTACAATGAGCAGTTCTTC; CDR3aa: CASSSFGRASSYNEQFF; d_gene: TRBD2; abundance: NA; v_gene: TRBV11-3; j_gene: TRBJ2-1
CDR3nt: TGTGCCAGCACCTCAGGGGGACGCGTTGCTTTCTTT; CDR3aa: CASTSGGRVAFF; d_gene: TRBD1; abundance: few; v_gene: TRBV6-5; j_gene: TRBJ1-1
CDR3nt: TGTGCCAGCAGCGTACGGAAGACAGGGGGAGGCACAGATACGCAGTATTTT; CDR3aa: CASSVRKTGGGTDTQYF; d_gene: TRBD1; abundance: NA; v_gene: TRBV7-9; j_gene: TRBJ2-3
CDR3nt: TGTGCCAGCAGCTCCGACCCGAGCTCCTACAATGAGCAGTTCTTC; CDR3aa: CASSSDPSSYNEQFF; d_gene: NA; abundance: NA; v_gene: TRBV5-4; j_gene: TRBJ2-1
CDR3nt: TGTGCTAGTGGTTTGGTCGGCACAGATACGCAGTATTTT; CDR3aa: CASGLVGTDTQYF; d_gene: NA; abundance: NA; v_gene: TRBV12-5; j_gene: TRBJ2-3
CDR3nt: TGTGCCAGCAGCAAGCCAGAGACCCAGTACTTC; CDR3aa: CASSKPETQYF; d_gene: NA; abundance: once; v_gene: TRBV5-8; j_gene: TRBJ2-5
CDR3nt: TGTGCCAGCAGCGGGGGATCCGTGAACACTGAAGCTTTCTTT; CDR3aa: CASSGGSVNTEAFF; d_gene: NA; abundance: NA; v_gene: TRBV9; j_gene: TRBJ1-1
CDR3nt: TGTGCCAGCAGTAAACAACAGGGCTACGAGCAGTACTTC; CDR3aa: CASSKQQGYEQYF; d_gene: NA; abundance: once; v_gene: TRBV27; j_gene: TRBJ2-7
CDR3nt: TGTGCCAGCAGCTTGGTAGGCGGGAGGGCCGCAGAGACCCAGTACTTC; CDR3aa: CASSLVGGRAAETQYF; d_gene: TRBD2; abundance: NA; v_gene: TRBV5-4; j_gene: TRBJ2-5
CDR3nt: TGTGCCAGCAGCCCCAGCGGGAGAGTCGGGGAGCTGTTTTTT; CDR3aa: CASSPSGRVGELFF; d_gene: TRBD2; abundance: NA; v_gene: TRBV6-4; j_gene: TRBJ2-2
CDR3nt: TGTGCCAGCAGCCACCAAGGGGCCGGCCCGGGGGAGACCCAGTACTTC; CDR3aa: CASSHQGAGPGETQYF; d_gene: NA; abundance: NA; v_gene: TRBV6-6; j_gene: TRBJ2-5
CDR3nt: TGTGCCAGCAGTGATGGCATCAGGTCTGGAAACACCATATATTTT; CDR3aa: CASSDGIRSGNTIYF; d_gene: NA; abundance: NA; v_gene: TRBV2; j_gene: TRBJ1-3
CDR3nt: TGTGCCGGTGGGCCCTTGAACACCGGGGAGCTGTTTTTT; CDR3aa: CAGGPLNTGELFF; d_gene: NA; abundance: NA; v_gene: TRBV28; j_gene: TRBJ2-2
CDR3nt: TGTGCCAGCAGCTTGGACCTAAACTACCAAGAGACCCAGTACTTC; CDR3aa: CASSLDLNYQETQYF; d_gene: NA; abundance: NA; v_gene: TRBV5-4; j_gene: TRBJ2-5
CDR3nt: TGTGCCAGCAGCCCAACGGGGGCCCCCGGCGGGGAGCTGTTTTTT; CDR3aa: CASSPTGAPGGELFF; d_gene: NA; abundance: once; v_gene: TRBV5-5; j_gene: TRBJ2-2
CDR3nt: TGTGCTAGTGGTTTAAGGACAGGGTTTGGTCAGCCCCAGCATTTT; CDR3aa: CASGLRTGFGQPQHF; d_gene: TRBD1; abundance: NA; v_gene: TRBV12-5; j_gene: TRBJ1-5
CDR3nt: TGTGCCAGTAGTATAAAAAGGGGAACTGAAGCTTTCTTT; CDR3aa: CASSIKRGTEAFF; d_gene: NA; abundance: NA; v_gene: TRBV19; j_gene: TRBJ1-1
CDR3nt: TGTGCCACCAGCAGAGATTTGCCGGGCAATGAGCAGTTCTTC; CDR3aa: CATSRDLPGNEQFF; d_gene: NA; abundance: NA; v_gene: TRBV15; j_gene: TRBJ2-1
CDR3nt: TGTGCCAGCAGCTTAGAAGGGCAGCATAATTCACCCCTCCACTTT; CDR3aa: CASSLEGQHNSPLHF; d_gene: NA; abundance: NA; v_gene: TRBV7-2; j_gene: TRBJ1-6
CDR3nt: TGTGCCAGCAGTTTGAAGCCGGGACAGGGGGCTACCGGGGAGCTGTTTTTT; CDR3aa: CASSLKPGQGATGELFF; d_gene: TRBD1; abundance: NA; v_gene: TRBV27; j_gene: TRBJ2-2
CDR3nt: TGTGCCAGCAGAGGAGGGACGGAAAAACTGTTTTTT; CDR3aa: CASRGGTEKLFF; d_gene: NA; abundance: few; v_gene: TRBV28; j_gene: TRBJ1-4